Following are 17 T cell receptor beta chains from one sample sequenced in a study of beta chain features in type 1 diabetes (dated by TCRdb to the late 2010s). The receptor library was made with the immunoSEQ multiplex PCR assay. The High Capacity cDNA Reverse Transcription Kit was used to reverse transcribe all of the isolated RNA, meaning that expressed TCRB transcripts were what got sequenced. Imported from immuneACCESS, the table was reduced by TCRdb to in-frame sequences with V and J called. These copies leave out some clones; in studies compared against another copy, an unresolved V gene accounts for under half, and the cause of the remainder is not known. The sample table records hundreds of thousands of clones; roughly 17% of these occur just once. The biggest ten clones account for around 0.02% of the sample. The material sequenced was naive CD4+ T cells from blood. The cell subset or site label for this specimen denotes: true naive CD4+ T cells. The receptors derive from a woman between 18 and 30 years old in good health.

The V call is TRBV25-1, the J call TRBJ2-2; D unresolved. The CDR3 covers 13 residues. Germline CDR1 is MGHDK and CDR2 is SYGVNS. V was clipped by 8 bases and J by 2 bases, with 9 bases between them. The CDR3 DNA sequence: TGTGCCAGCGCAGAGACAAACACCGGGGAGCTGTTTTTT. It is translated as CASAETNTGELFF.

The sample holds a few counts of this clone. This chain links TRBV6-5 with TRBJ2-7, with TRBD2 matching 11 bases. Germline V gives CDR1 MNHEY, CDR2 SVGAGI. There are 16 residues in the CDR3. The V gene end was trimmed by 0 bases and the J gene end by 3 bases; junction bases not matched to a gene: 4. In DNA form, the CDR3 reads TGTGCCAGCAGTTACTCGATCCTAGCGGGGGGCTACGAGCAGTACTTC. It is translated as CASSYSILAGGYEQYF.

The table lists this clone with a few counts. The chain couples TRBV4-2 to TRBJ2-3; D gene uncertain. Trimming stripped 4 bases from V and 2 bases from J, with 19 bases between. CDR1 and CDR2 from the germline V gene are LGHNA and YNFKEQ. CDR3 length: 17 residues. The CDR3 DNA sequence: TGTGCCAGCAGCCGAAGCCAACATCCGGGTTCCACAGATACGCAGTATTTT. Translation: CASSRSQHPGSTDTQYF.

J is TRBJ2-2 and V is TRBV4-3, with 7 bases fitting TRBD2. Trimming took 0 bases from V and 0 from J; bases not matched to a gene: 10. CDR3 size: 19 residues. Germline V lookup: CDR1 LGHNA, CDR2 YSLEER. In DNA, the CDR3 is TGCGCCAGCAGCCAAGAATGGTTTGGCGGGACTACGAACACCGGGGAGCTGTTTTTT. Its protein is CASSQEWFGGTTNTGELFF.

To note about this clone: Other DNA sequences in this specimen translate into the identical CDR3. The CDR3 DNA reads TGTGCCAGCAGCTTAAGGGCGGGTGTGGCCTACAATGAGCAGTTCTTC. Translating it yields CASSLRAGVAYNEQFF. The rearrangement uses TRBV7-9 and TRBJ2-1; D is possibly TRBD2 (5 bases). Germline assignment: CDR1 SEHNR and CDR2 FQNEAQ (reference sequence). The ends were cut back, 2 bases at V and 2 bases at J, with 13 bases in the middle. The length of the CDR3 is 16 residues.

The chain has TRBV7-9 and TRBJ2-1; 8 bases line up with TRBD2. Germline V lookup: CDR1 SEHNR, CDR2 FQNEAQ (reference sequence). V dropped 7 bases and J dropped 5; count of bases not matched to a gene: 13. CDR3 length equals 16 residues. CDR3 amino acids: CASISFLAGSNNEQFF. Written as DNA, the CDR3 is TGTGCCAGCATCTCCTTCCTAGCGGGCTCAAACAATGAGCAGTTCTTC.

There are a few counts of this clone. The chain employs TRBV7-6 and TRBJ2-3; 7 nucleotides line up with TRBD2. The V segment lost 4 bases and the J segment 3 bases; nucleotides outside the gene matches: 28. CDR1 is SGHVS, CDR2 FNYEAQ, per germline. This CDR3 has 22 residues. The CDR3 sequence is CASSSIGRDYETSTKKTDTQYF. The CDR3, as DNA: TGTGCCAGCAGCTCAATCGGTCGGGACTACGAAACGAGTACTAAGAAAACAGATACGCAGTATTTT. The entire variable domain, with the rest obtained from reference TRBV7-6 and TRBJ2-3, is as follows: GAGVSQSPRYKVTKRGQDVALRCDPISGHVSLYWYRQALGQGPEFLTYFNYEAQQDKSGLPNDRFSAERPEGSISTLTIQRTEQRDSAMYRCASSSIGRDYETSTKKTDTQYFGPGTRLTVL.

This clone has just a few counts. The CDR3 here is CASSLYRAWEGGTSYEQYF. The CDR3 nucleotides read TGCGCCAGCAGCTTGTATCGGGCATGGGAAGGGGGTACCAGCTACGAGCAGTACTTC. The chain is built from TRBV5-1 and TRBJ2-7, with a tentative D call TRBD1 (6 bases). The CDR3 is 19 residues long. V was clipped by 1 base and J by 3 bases, with 26 bases between them. From germline, CDR1 is SGHRS and CDR2 YFSETQ.

The V and J genes are TRBV11-2 and TRBJ1-1; D is undetermined. V shed 1 base and J shed 6 bases, with 6 bases lying between them. This CDR3 has 12 amino acids. Germline V gives CDR1 SGHAT, CDR2 FQNNGV. CDR3 region: CASSLVVAEAFF. DNA for the CDR3: TGTGCCAGCAGCTTAGTCGTCGCTGAAGCTTTCTTT.

This clone was seen more than once but under ten times. The gene calls are TRBV4-2 and TRBJ2-1; TRBD1 aligns across 7 bases. CDR3 length: 15 residues. Germline V gene lookup returns CDR1 LGHNA and CDR2 YNFKEQ. Trimming cost V 4 bases and J 7 bases; bases outside gene matches: 10. In DNA, the CDR3 is TGTGCCAGCAGCCCCCGGAACAGGGGTGAAAATGAGCAGTTCTTC. It is translated as CASSPRNRGENEQFF.

J is TRBJ2-3 and V is TRBV4-3, with D perhaps TRBD2 (5 bases). V lost 1 base, J lost 5 bases, and 10 bases lay in between. This CDR3 comprises 14 residues. Germline V gene lookup returns CDR1 LGHNA and CDR2 YSLEER. Written as DNA, the CDR3 is TGCGCCAGCAGCCAAGTCCGAGGGTTAGATACGCAGTATTTT. This sequence encodes CASSQVRGLDTQYF.

The V and J genes are TRBV9 and TRBJ1-1; weak D call: TRBD1 (5 bases). Trimming took 0 bases from V and 4 from J, leaving 13 bases between them. CDR1 and CDR2 (germline): SGDLS, YYNGEE. This CDR3 is 15 amino acids long. The CDR3 DNA follows: TGTGCCAGCAGCGTAGATTTCGTGGGGGGCACTGAAGCTTTCTTT. Encoded protein: CASSVDFVGGTEAFF.

This clone was observed a few times. The rearrangement links TRBV9 to TRBJ2-3; possible D gene TRBD2, 5 bases. V lost 0 bases and J 2 bases, leaving 13 bases between the germline ends. Germline V gives CDR1 SGDLS, CDR2 YYNGEE. The CDR3 covers 16 residues. The CDR3, as DNA: TGTGCCAGCAGCGTAGCAGGAGGACTTCACACAGATACGCAGTATTTT. This gives the protein CASSVAGGLHTDTQYF.

The chain uses TRBV5-4 and TRBJ2-1; 7 bases line up with TRBD2. This CDR3 contains 15 residues. V lost 4 bases, J lost 0 bases, and 4 bases stayed unmatched. Germline V gene sequence: CDR1 SGHNT, CDR2 YYREEE (reference sequence). Here the CDR3 DNA reads TGTGCCAGCAGCAGCCCTAGCGGCTCCTACAATGAGCAGTTCTTC. Amino acid sequence: CASSSPSGSYNEQFF.

The chain links TRBV9 to TRBJ2-2, with 10 positions matching TRBD2. The germline V gene encodes CDR1 SGDLS and CDR2 YYNGEE. The CDR3 consists of 17 residues. V lost 4 bases to trimming and J lost 5 bases; unmatched junction nucleotides: 11. The chain's CDR3 is CASSPSIAGGGTGELFF. The CDR3 bases are TGTGCCAGCAGCCCGTCGATAGCGGGAGGAGGAACCGGGGAGCTGTTTTTT.

The chain recombines TRBV10-3 with TRBJ1-2; tentatively, D is TRBD1 (6 bases). The CDR3 consists of 14 residues. V was pared by 7 bases and J by 5 bases, with 17 bases between. Germline V lookup: CDR1 ENHRY, CDR2 SYGVKD. The CDR3 bases are TGTGCCATCAAGGGGGTACAGGGACCATATGGCTACACCTTC. Protein: CAIKGVQGPYGYTF.

Only a few counts were recorded for this clone. The chain recombines TRBV21-1 with TRBJ2-6. TRBV21-1 is a documented pseudogene. This CDR3 is built from 19 residues. The DNA of the CDR3 is TGTGCCAGCACCCCCCTTGGACCGTTATCACCCTCTGGGGCCAACGTCCTGACTTTC. It is translated as CASTPLGPLSPSGANVLTF.